The 10 T cell receptor beta chains reported below all come from one sample, sequenced in a study of technical replicates of blood from a handful of donors. Data came from immunoSEQ multiplex PCR; TCRdb stores just in-frame clones and leaves some out. The sample records 100,000 or so clones, 96% being singletons. Sequenced sample: T cells isolated from PBMCs. The receptors originated from a human donor in good health.

V is TRBV4-2 and J is TRBJ2-1, with 12 bases identical to TRBD2. This CDR3 contains 16 residues. The junction had 1 base not matched to a gene; V was cut back by 0 bases and J by 4 bases. Looked up from germline, CDR1 is LGHNA and CDR2 is YNFKEQ. As DNA, the CDR3 is TGTGCCAGCAGCCAAGATGGGACTAGCGGGTACAATGAGCAGTTCTTC. Translating it yields CASSQDGTSGYNEQFF.

The gene calls are TRBV27 and TRBJ2-1; D is unclear. Trimming cost V 5 bases and J 2 bases, with 13 bases left between them. Per germline, CDR1 MNHEY and CDR2 SMNVEV (reference sequence). The CDR3 consists of 15 residues. CDR3 sequence reads: CASSLTPGPYNEQFF. The CDR3 DNA sequence: TGTGCCAGCAGTCTAACCCCAGGCCCCTACAATGAGCAGTTCTTC.

The rearrangement joins TRBV6-5 to TRBJ2-7; D unclear. The CDR3 spans 11 residues. V gave up 2 bases and J gave up 6 bases, with 5 bases separating them. Germline V gives CDR1 MNHEY, CDR2 SVGAGI. CDR3 bases: TGTGCCAGCAGTTACCTCGGCGAGCAGTACTTC. The encoded protein is CASSYLGEQYF.

The chain employs TRBV6-5 and TRBJ2-5, with TRBD2 identical over 7 bases. From germline, CDR1 is MNHEY and CDR2 SVGAGI. V was clipped by 5 bases and J by 5 bases; unmatched bases: 11. The CDR3 is made up of 15 amino acids. This chain's CDR3 is CASSRSPGLMETQYF. CDR3 sequence (DNA): TGTGCCAGCAGTAGATCTCCGGGACTAATGGAGACCCAGTACTTC.

The gene calls are TRBV28 and TRBJ2-5; TRBD2 matches at 11 bases. Germline V gene lookup returns CDR1 MDHEN and CDR2 SYDVKM. CDR3 length equals 15 residues. V was pared by 7 bases and J by 5 bases, with 9 bases of the junction left unmatched. The CDR3: CASKTTSGSWETQYF. CDR3 coding DNA: TGTGCCAGCAAAACTACTAGCGGGAGTTGGGAGACCCAGTACTTC. Full variable domain (rest looked up from reference TRBV28 and TRBJ2-5): DVKVTQSSRYLVKRTGEKVFLECVQDMDHENMFWYRQDPGLGLRLIYFSYDVKMKEKGDIPEGYSVSREKKERFSLILESASTNQTSMYLCASKTTSGSWETQYFGPGTRLLVL.

This clone was seen a single time. The CDR3 loop is CSAGGQLKAFF. CDR3 in DNA: TGCAGTGCTGGGGGACAGTTAAAAGCTTTCTTT. The chain has TRBV20-1 and TRBJ1-1, with 7 bases lining up with TRBD1. J gave up 9 bases and V 5 bases, and 6 bases lay outside the gene matches. This CDR3 region has 11 residues. Germline V gene sequence: CDR1 DFQATT, CDR2 SNEGSKA (reference sequence).

CDR3 coding DNA: TGTGCCAGTGGGAGGGGCTATAGTACCACTTACAATGAGCAGTTCTTC. Its protein is CASGRGYSTTYNEQFF. The chain combines TRBV19 with TRBJ2-1; TRBD2 matches at 7 bases. V lost 8 bases to trimming and J lost 4 bases; unmatched junction nucleotides: 14. Germline CDR1 LNHDA, CDR2 SQIVND (reference sequence). CDR3 length: 16 amino acids. Variable domain in full (rest from reference TRBV19 and TRBJ2-1): DGGITQSPKYLFRKEGQNVTLSCEQNLNHDAMYWYRQDPGQGLRLIYYSQIVNDFQKGDIAEGYSVSREKKESFPLTVTSAQKNPTAFYLCASGRGYSTTYNEQFFGPGTRLTVL.

V gene TRBV28 combines with J gene TRBJ1-4; D remains unclear. The germline V gene encodes CDR1 MDHEN and CDR2 SYDVKM. The CDR3 contains 12 residues. The V end was cut by 2 bases, the J end by 7 bases, with 5 bases between. CDR3 coding DNA: TGTGCCAGCAGTTTAGGGAGTGAAAAACTGTTTTTT. Protein: CASSLGSEKLFF.

V is TRBV27 and J is TRBJ2-3; 7 positions agree with TRBD1. This CDR3 spans 14 amino acids. CDR1 is MNHEY and CDR2 is SMNVEV in the germline V gene (reference sequence). V trimming: 8 bases; J trimming: 6 bases; junction bases outside the gene matches: 11. The CDR3 sequence is CASGPGIGGDTQYF. CDR3 nucleotide sequence: TGTGCCAGCGGCCCAGGCATAGGGGGCGATACGCAGTATTTT.

The chain uses TRBV6-1 and TRBJ1-1; D is unclear. This CDR3 comprises 14 residues. The V gene's germline CDR1 is MNHNS and CDR2 SASEGT. The V and J ends lost 7 bases and 1 base respectively, with 13 bases between them. The CDR3 DNA is TGTGCCAGCACCGGAGCGGCCGGGAACACTGAAGCTTTCTTT. Translated: CASTGAAGNTEAFF.